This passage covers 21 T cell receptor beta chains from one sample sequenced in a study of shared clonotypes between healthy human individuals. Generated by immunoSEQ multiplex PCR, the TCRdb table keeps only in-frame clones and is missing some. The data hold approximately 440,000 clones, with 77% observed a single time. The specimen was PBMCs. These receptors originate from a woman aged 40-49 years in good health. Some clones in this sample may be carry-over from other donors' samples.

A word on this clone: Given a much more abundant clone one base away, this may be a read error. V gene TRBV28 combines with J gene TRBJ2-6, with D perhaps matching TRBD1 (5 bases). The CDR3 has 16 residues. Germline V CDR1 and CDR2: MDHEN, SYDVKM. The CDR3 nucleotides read TGTGCCACCACACGAGGATCCCACTCTGGGGCCAACGCCCTGACTTTC. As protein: CATTRGSHSGANALTF. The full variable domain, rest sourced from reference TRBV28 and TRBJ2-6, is DVKVTQSSRYLVKRTGEKVFLECVQDMDHENMFWYRQDPGLGLRLIYFSYDVKMKEKGDIPEGYSVSREKKERFSLILESASTNQTSMYLCATTRGSHSGANALTFGAGSRLTVL.

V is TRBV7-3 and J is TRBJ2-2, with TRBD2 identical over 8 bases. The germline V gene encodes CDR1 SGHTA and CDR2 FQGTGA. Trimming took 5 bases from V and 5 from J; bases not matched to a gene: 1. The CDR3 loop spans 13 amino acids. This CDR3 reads CASSGTRTGELFF. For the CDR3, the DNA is TGTGCCAGCAGCGGGACTAGAACCGGGGAGCTGTTTTTT.

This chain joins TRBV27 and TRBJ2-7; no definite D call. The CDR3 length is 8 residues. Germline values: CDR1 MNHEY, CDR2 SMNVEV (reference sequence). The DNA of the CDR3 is TGTGCTTTCTGGAAGCAGTACTTC. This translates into CAFWKQYF.

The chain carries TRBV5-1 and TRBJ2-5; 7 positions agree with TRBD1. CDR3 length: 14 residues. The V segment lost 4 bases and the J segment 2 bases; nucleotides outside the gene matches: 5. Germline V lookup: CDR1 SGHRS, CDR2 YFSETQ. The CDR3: CASSVGTAQETQYF. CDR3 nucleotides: TGCGCCAGCAGCGTCGGGACAGCTCAAGAGACCCAGTACTTC. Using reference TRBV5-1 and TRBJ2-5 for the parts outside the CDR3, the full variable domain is KAGVTQTPRYLIKTRGQQVTLSCSPISGHRSVSWYQQTPGQGLQFLFEYFSETQRNKGNFPGRFSGRQFSNSRSEMNVSTLELGDSALYLCASSVGTAQETQYFGPGTRLLVL.

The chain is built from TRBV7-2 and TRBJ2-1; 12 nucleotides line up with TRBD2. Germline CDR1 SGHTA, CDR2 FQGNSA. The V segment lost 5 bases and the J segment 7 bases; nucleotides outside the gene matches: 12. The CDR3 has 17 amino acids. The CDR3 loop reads CASSRPSLAGGRNEQFF. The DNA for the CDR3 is TGTGCCAGCAGCCGACCTTCTCTAGCGGGAGGGAGAAATGAGCAGTTCTTC. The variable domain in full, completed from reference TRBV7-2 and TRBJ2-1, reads GAGVSQSPSNKVTEKGKDVELRCDPISGHTALYWYRQSLGQGLEFLIYFQGNSAPDKSGLPSDRFSAERTGGSVSTLTIQRTQQEDSAVYLCASSRPSLAGGRNEQFFGPGTRLTVL.

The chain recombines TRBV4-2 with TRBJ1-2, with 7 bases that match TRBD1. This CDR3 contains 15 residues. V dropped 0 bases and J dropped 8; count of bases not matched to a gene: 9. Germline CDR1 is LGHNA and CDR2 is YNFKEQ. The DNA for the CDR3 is TGTGCCAGCAGCCAAGATCGCAATCGACAGGGAGGCTACACCTTC. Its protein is CASSQDRNRQGGYTF.

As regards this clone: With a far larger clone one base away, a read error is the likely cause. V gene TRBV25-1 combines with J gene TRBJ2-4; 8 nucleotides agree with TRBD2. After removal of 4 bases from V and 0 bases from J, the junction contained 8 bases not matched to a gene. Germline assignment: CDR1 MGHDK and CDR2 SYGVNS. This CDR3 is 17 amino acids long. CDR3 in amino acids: CASSGRVAGPAKNIQYF. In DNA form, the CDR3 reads TGTGCCAGCAGTGGACGGGTAGCGGGACCAGCCAAAAACATTCAGTACTTC. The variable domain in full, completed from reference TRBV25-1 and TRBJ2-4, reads EADIYQTPRYLVIGTGKKITLECSQTMGHDKMYWYQQDPGMELHLIHYSYGVNSTEKGDLSSESTVSRIRTEHFPLTLESARPSHTSQYLCASSGRVAGPAKNIQYFGAGTRLSVL.

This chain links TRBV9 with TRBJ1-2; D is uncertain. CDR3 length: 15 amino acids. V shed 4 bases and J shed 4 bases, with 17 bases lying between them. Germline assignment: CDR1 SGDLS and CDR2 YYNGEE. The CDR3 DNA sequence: TGTGCCAGCAGCCCCTCTCTCGCGGGGTTCTATGGCTACACCTTC. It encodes CASSPSLAGFYGYTF.

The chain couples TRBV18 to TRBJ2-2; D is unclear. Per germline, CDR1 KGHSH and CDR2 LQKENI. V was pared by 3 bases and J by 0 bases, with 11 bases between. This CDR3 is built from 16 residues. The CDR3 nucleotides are TGTGCCAGCTCACCGAGGAAAGCGTCGAACACCGGGGAGCTGTTTTTT. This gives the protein CASSPRKASNTGELFF.

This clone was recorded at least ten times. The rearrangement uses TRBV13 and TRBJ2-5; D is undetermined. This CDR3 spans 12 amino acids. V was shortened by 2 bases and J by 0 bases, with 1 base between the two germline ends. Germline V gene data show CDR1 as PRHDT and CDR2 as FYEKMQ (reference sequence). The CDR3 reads CASSLHQETQYF. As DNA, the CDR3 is TGTGCCAGCAGCTTACACCAAGAGACCCAGTACTTC.

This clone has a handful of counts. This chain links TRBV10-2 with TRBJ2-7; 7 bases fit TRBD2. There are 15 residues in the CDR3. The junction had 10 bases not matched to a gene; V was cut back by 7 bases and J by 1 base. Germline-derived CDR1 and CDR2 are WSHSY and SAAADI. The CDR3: CASKPPGTTSYEQYF. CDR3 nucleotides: TGCGCCAGCAAGCCCCCCGGGACTACATCCTACGAGCAGTACTTC.

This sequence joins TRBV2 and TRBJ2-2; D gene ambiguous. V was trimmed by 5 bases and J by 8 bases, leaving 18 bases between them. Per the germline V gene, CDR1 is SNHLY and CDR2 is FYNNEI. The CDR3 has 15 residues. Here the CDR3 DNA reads TGTGCCAGCAGTCCAGCGACCCTTGGAGTAGGGGAGCTGTTTTTT. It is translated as CASSPATLGVGELFF.

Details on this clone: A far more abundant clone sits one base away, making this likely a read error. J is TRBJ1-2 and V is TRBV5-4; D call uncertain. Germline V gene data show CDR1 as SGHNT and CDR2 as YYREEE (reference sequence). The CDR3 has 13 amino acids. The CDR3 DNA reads TGTGTCAGCAGCTTGGAGCCGAGGGATGGCTACACCTTC. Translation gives CVSSLEPRDGYTF.

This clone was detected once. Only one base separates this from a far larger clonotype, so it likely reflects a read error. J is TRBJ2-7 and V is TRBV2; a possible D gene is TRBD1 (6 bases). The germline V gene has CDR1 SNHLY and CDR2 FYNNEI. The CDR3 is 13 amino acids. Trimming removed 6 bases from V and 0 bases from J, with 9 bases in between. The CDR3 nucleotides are TGTGCCAGCAGCAGGGGTTGCTCCTACGAGCAGTACTTC. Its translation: CASSRGCSYEQYF.

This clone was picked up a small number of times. In DNA, the CDR3 is TGTGCCAGCAGTTTATGGACAGCGGGAGGGAAGCATGAGCAGTTCTTC. Protein: CASSLWTAGGKHEQFF. The J gene is TRBJ2-1, the V gene TRBV28, with 10 bases lining up with TRBD2. CDR1 and CDR2 from the germline V gene are MDHEN and SYDVKM. CDR3 length: 16 amino acids. V dropped 0 bases and J dropped 8; count of bases not matched to a gene: 7.

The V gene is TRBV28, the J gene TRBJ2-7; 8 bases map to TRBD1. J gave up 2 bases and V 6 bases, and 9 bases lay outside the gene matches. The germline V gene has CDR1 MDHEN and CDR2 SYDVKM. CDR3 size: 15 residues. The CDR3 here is CASRADRGYTYEQYF. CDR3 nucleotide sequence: TGTGCCAGCAGAGCCGACAGGGGATATACCTACGAGCAGTACTTC.

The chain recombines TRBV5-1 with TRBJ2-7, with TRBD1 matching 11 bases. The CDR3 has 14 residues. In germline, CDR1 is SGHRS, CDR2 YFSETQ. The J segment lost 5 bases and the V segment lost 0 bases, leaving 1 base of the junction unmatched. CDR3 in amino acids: CASSLVDRGHEQYF. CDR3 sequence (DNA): TGCGCCAGCAGCTTGGTGGACAGGGGGCACGAGCAGTACTTC.

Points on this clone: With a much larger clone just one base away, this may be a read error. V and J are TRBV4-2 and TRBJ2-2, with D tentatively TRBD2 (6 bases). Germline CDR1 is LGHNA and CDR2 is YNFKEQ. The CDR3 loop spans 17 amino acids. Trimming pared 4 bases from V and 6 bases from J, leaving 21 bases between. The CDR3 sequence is CASSPQKWGESAGELFF. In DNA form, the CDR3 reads TGTGCCAGCAGCCCCCAAAAGTGGGGGGAAAGCGCCGGGGAGCTGTTTTTT.

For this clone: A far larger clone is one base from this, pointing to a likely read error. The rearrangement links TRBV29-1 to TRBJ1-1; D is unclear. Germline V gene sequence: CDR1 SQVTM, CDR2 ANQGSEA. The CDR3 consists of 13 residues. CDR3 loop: CGVDGQLNTEAFF. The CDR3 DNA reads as TGCGGCGTGGACGGGCAATTGAACACTGAAGCTTTCTTT. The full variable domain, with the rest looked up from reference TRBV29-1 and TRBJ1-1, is SAVISQKPSRDICQRGTSLTIQCQVDSQVTMMFWYRQQPGQSLTLIATANQGSEATYESGFVIDKFPISRPNLTFSTLTVSNMSPEDSSIYLCGVDGQLNTEAFFGQGTRLTVV.

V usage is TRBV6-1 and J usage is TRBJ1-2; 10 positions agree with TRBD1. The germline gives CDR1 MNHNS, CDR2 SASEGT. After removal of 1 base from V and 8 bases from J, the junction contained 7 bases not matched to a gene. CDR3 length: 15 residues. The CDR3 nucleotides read TGTGCCAGCAGTGAAGTGCAGGGGACAGGGGACGGCTACACCTTC. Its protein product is CASSEVQGTGDGYTF.

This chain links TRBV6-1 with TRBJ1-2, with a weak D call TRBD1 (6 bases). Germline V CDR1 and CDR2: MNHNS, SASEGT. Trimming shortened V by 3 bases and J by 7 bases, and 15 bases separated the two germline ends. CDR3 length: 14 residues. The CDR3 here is CASSDDRWGLGYTF. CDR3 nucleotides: TGTGCCAGCAGTGACGACAGGTGGGGGCTTGGCTACACCTTC.